A selection of T cell receptor beta chains follows, all from one sample in a study of human T cells and chemical hapten exposure. In TCRdb, the RACE reads were re-called with MiXCR into one record per CDR3 protein. In the table there are about 85,000 distinct CDR3 sequences, about 9% of which are singletons. The source was whole blood, collected in connection with sensitization to the hapten diphenylcyclopropenone (DPC). Receptors originate from a man aged 35-49 years with alopecia areata. Some clones in this sample may be carry-over from other donors' samples. Both conserved end residues are part of each CDR3. D genes are given only for firm matches. Where a row states a size, it is once, few, many or the class of an expanded clone; other rows omit it.

>TRBJ2-3|TRBD2|16|TRBV6-2/TRBV6-3|many
CASRDTPTSGTDTQYF
TGTGCCAGCAGGGATACCCCGACTAGCGGCACAGATACGCAGTATTTT
>TRBJ1-4|-|14|TRBV7-2|many
CASSLTGGEEKLFF
TGTGCCAGCAGCTTAACAGGAGGGGAGGAAAAACTGTTTTTT
>TRBJ2-3|TRBD2|16|TRBV29-1|few
CSVEVAGGGGTDTQYF
TGCAGCGTTGAAGTAGCGGGAGGAGGGGGCACAGATACGCAGTATTTT
>TRBJ2-4|-|14|TRBV7-9|few
CASSLTGAGNIQYF
TGTGCCAGCAGCTTAACGGGGGCTGGGAACATTCAGTACTTC
>TRBJ2-7|-|13|TRBV24-1|many
CATSARPNGEQYF
TGTGCCACCAGTGCGAGGCCAAACGGGGAGCAGTACTTC
>TRBJ1-2|TRBD1|14|TRBV5-1|-
CASSLGTGGFGYTF
TGCGCCAGCAGCTTGGGGACAGGGGGCTTTGGCTACACCTTC
>TRBJ1-3|TRBD1|15|TRBV18|few
CASSPTGEAGNTIYF
TGTGCCAGCTCACCTACAGGGGAGGCGGGAAACACCATATATTTT
>TRBJ2-5|TRBD1|17|TRBV6-2/TRBV6-3|few
CASSYGRGQGARETQYF
TGTGCCAGCAGTTATGGACGGGGACAGGGGGCTCGAGAGACCCAGTACTTC
>TRBJ2-7|-|15|TRBV30|-
CAWSVQPRKPYEQYF
TGTGCCTGGAGTGTACAGCCCCGTAAGCCCTACGAGCAGTACTTC
>TRBJ2-2|-|16|TRBV11-2|many
CASSSSQGPPGGELFF
TGTGCCAGCAGCTCTTCCCAGGGACCTCCAGGCGGGGAGCTGTTTTTT
>TRBJ2-3|TRBD2|17|TRBV2|-
CASENRILAGVADTQYF
TGTGCCAGCGAAAACCGTATCCTCGCGGGAGTTGCAGATACGCAGTATTTT
>TRBJ1-6|-|18|TRBV7-2|few
CASSSLELWTQRGSPLHF
TGTGCCAGCAGCTCACTCGAACTCTGGACACAAAGAGGTTCACCCCTCCACTTT
>TRBJ2-1|TRBD2|19|TRBV3-1|many
CASSQDSLVGAGVYNEQFF
TGTGCCAGCAGCCAAGATTCCCTAGTTGGCGCGGGAGTCTACAATGAGCAGTTCTTC
>TRBJ2-3|TRBD1|14|TRBV7-2|-
CASSLDRGRDTQYF
TGTGCCAGCAGCTTAGACAGGGGGAGAGATACGCAGTATTTT
>TRBJ2-3|TRBD2|15|TRBV6-5|-
CASSYEAGEGDTQYF
TGTGCCAGCAGTTACGAAGCGGGGGAGGGGGATACGCAGTATTTT